These T cell receptor beta chains were read from a single sample in a study of shared clonotypes between healthy human individuals. The method was immunoSEQ multiplex PCR; TCRdb's version includes in-frame clones alone and lacks a portion of them. The sample yields around 610,000 clones, approximately 96% seen once. The sample taken for sequencing was naive CD8+ T cells sorted from blood. These receptors all stem from a woman aged 25 to 39 in good health. Each CDR3 is given with its conserved first and last residue. D genes are given only for firm matches. The size of a clone is reported for some rows only, either as once, few or many, or as a class for expanded clones.

>TRBJ2-5|TRBV7-9|TRBD2|NA
TGTGCCAGCAGCTTAGAGGGAGGGCGGGGTCAAGAGACCCAGTACTTC
CASSLEGGRGQETQYF
>TRBJ1-1|TRBV7-9|NA|once
TGTGCCAGCAGCTTATCGCTAGGCCGGAACACTGAAGCTTTCTTT
CASSLSLGRNTEAFF
>TRBJ2-7|TRBV6-4|NA|NA
TGTGCCAGCCTGGGGGAGGGGGAGAACGAGCAGTACTTC
CASLGEGENEQYF
>TRBJ1-1|TRBV11-2|TRBD1|once
TGTGCCAGCAGCTTAGCCCCAGGGGGGGACACTGAAGCTTTCTTT
CASSLAPGGDTEAFF
>TRBJ1-2|TRBV11-2|TRBD1|once
TGTGCCAGCAGCTTAGGCAGGGGGAATGGCTACACCTTC
CASSLGRGNGYTF
>TRBJ1-2|TRBV4-2|NA|NA
TGTGCCAGCAGCGGACCGACGGCTCGGTATGGCTACACCTTC
CASSGPTARYGYTF
>TRBJ2-7|TRBV19|NA|NA
TGTGCCAGTTCGGGGGACATCCTAAACGAGCAGTACTTC
CASSGDILNEQYF
>TRBJ2-7|TRBV15|TRBD1|NA
TGTGCCACCAGCAGAGATACGACAGGGATCTCCTACGAGCAGTACTTC
CATSRDTTGISYEQYF
>TRBJ2-1|TRBV27|NA|NA
TGTGCCAGCAGCTCATCTACCTACAATGAGCAGTTCTTC
CASSSSTYNEQFF
>TRBJ2-1|TRBV27|TRBD1|NA
TGTGCCAGCAGCGGGACAGGGCCAACCGGTGAGCAGTTCTTC
CASSGTGPTGEQFF
>TRBJ2-1|TRBV4-1|NA|NA
TGCGCCAGCAGCCAAGAAGGGGGGAATGAGCAGTTCTTC
CASSQEGGNEQFF
>TRBJ2-7|TRBV19|NA|NA
TGTGCCAGTAGTAGGGACACTGATCGTCACGAGCAGTACTTC
CASSRDTDRHEQYF
>TRBJ1-3|TRBV27|NA|NA
TGTGCCAGCCGTCAGTACTCTGGAAACACCATATATTTT
CASRQYSGNTIYF
>TRBJ1-4|TRBV13|NA|NA
TGTGCCAGCAGCTTAGCGGGGACCAATGAAAAACTGTTTTTT
CASSLAGTNEKLFF